The rows below give T cell receptor beta chains drawn from one sample of a study of PD-L1 blockade in urothelial cancer. Method: immunoSEQ multiplex PCR; TCRdb's copy keeps in-frame clones and lacks some. The table lists about 22,000 clones, around 87% of them singletons. Here the sequenced sample was PBMCs, taken around atezolizumab (anti-PD-L1) treatment. Source of these receptors: a woman in her fifties or sixties with urothelial cancer. CDR3s include the opening cysteine and the closing phenylalanine or tryptophan. The D gene is left open where the match is weak. Expanded clones are given a class, and other clones once, few, many or no size at all.

J gene,V gene,D gene,clone size,CDR3 DNA,CDR3 protein
TRBJ2-5,TRBV14,TRBD2,.,TGTGCCAGCAGCCAACTGGGACTAGCGGGAGAGACCCAGTACTTC,CASSQLGLAGETQYF
TRBJ2-7,TRBV27,.,.,TGTGCCAGCAGTTACTCCCCTGCCTCCTACGAGCAGTACTTC,CASSYSPASYEQYF
TRBJ2-3,TRBV10-3,.,.,TGTGCCATATCAGGGGGCACAGATACGCAGTATTTT,CAISGGTDTQYF
TRBJ2-7,TRBV5-4,TRBD2,.,TGTGCCAGCAGCCAATTGACTAGCGCTAGCTCCTACGAGCAGTACTTC,CASSQLTSASSYEQYF
TRBJ2-5,TRBV5-1,.,.,TGCGCCAGCAGCTTGGTTGGCGGGTTAGGGCAAGAGACCCAGTACTTC,CASSLVGGLGQETQYF
TRBJ2-2,TRBV2,TRBD2,.,TGTGCCAGCAGTGGGCTAGCGGGAATGTACACCGGGGAGCTGTTTTTT,CASSGLAGMYTGELFF
TRBJ2-1,TRBV4-1,TRBD2,.,TGCGCCAGCAGCCAAGAATCCGTAGCGGGAGGGCCCGATGAGCAGTTCTTC,CASSQESVAGGPDEQFF
TRBJ2-1,TRBV7-2,.,.,TGTGCCAGCAGCGATAGCGGCGTCTCCTACAATGAGCAGTTCTTC,CASSDSGVSYNEQFF
TRBJ2-1,TRBV6-1,TRBD2,once,TGTGCCAGCTGGTCCGGGGGGGGAGGAAGAAATGAGCAGTTCTTC,CASWSGGGGRNEQFF
TRBJ1-1,TRBV27,TRBD1,.,TGTGCCAGCAGAGACAGGGGGGAGGGAGCTTTCTTT,CASRDRGEGAFF
TRBJ1-4,TRBV29-1,TRBD1,once,TGCACCCAGGGACAGCGACGGGCAGACCCAACTAATGAAAAACTGTTTTTT,CTQGQRRADPTNEKLFF
TRBJ1-5,TRBV7-9,TRBD1,.,TGTGCCAGCAGCTTAGCCTTTGACAGGGGGCTCAATCAGCCCCAGCATTTT,CASSLAFDRGLNQPQHF
TRBJ1-4,TRBV2,.,once,TGTGCCAGCAGAGAGGGAGGTGAAAAACTGTTTTTT,CASREGGEKLFF
TRBJ1-5,TRBV4-1,.,few,TGCGCCAGCAGCCTTAGACAGAGCAATCAGCCCCAGCATTTT,CASSLRQSNQPQHF
TRBJ2-7,TRBV27,TRBD1,.,TGTGCCAGCAGCCGAACAGGGGGAGACTCCTACGAGCAGTACTTC,CASSRTGGDSYEQYF
TRBJ1-4,TRBV28,.,.,TGTGCCAGCAGTTCCAGGACAGCATCGGCAACTAATGAAAAACTGTTTTTT,CASSSRTASATNEKLFF
TRBJ2-2,TRBV9,.,.,TGTGCCAGCAGCGTAGGAGGTCTAGCGAACACCGGGGAGCTGTTTTTT,CASSVGGLANTGELFF
TRBJ2-7,TRBV6-1,.,.,TGTGCCAGCGGGACTAGACAGGGAATCAACGAGCAGTACTTC,CASGTRQGINEQYF
TRBJ1-5,TRBV27,.,.,TGTGCCAGCAGTAAACAGGCGGATCAGCCCCAGCATTTT,CASSKQADQPQHF
TRBJ2-7,TRBV7-8,TRBD2,once,TGTGCCAGCAGCTCGGGACTAGCGGGAGGTCTTTTCTACGAGCAGTACTTC,CASSSGLAGGLFYEQYF
TRBJ2-7,TRBV28,TRBD1,.,TGTGCCAGCAGTGCCGACAGGGGGCAAGCCTACGAGCAGTACTTC,CASSADRGQAYEQYF
TRBJ2-7,TRBV6-6,.,.,TGTGCCAGCAGAGTTAATAGCGGCAGTTACGAGCAGTACTTC,CASRVNSGSYEQYF
TRBJ1-1,TRBV5-1,.,.,TGCGCCAGCAGCTCAACAGGGACCCAGAACACTGAAGCTTTCTTT,CASSSTGTQNTEAFF
TRBJ2-3,TRBV6-6,TRBD2,.,TGTGCCAGCAGGGGACTAGCGGGACCCTCGGCAGATACGCAGTATTTT,CASRGLAGPSADTQYF
TRBJ1-3,TRBV25-1,TRBD1,.,TGTGCCAGCAGTGAACTCAGGGGGACGAGGAACACCATATATTTT,CASSELRGTRNTIYF
TRBJ1-4,TRBV19,.,.,TGTGCCAGCTCGGTCCAGGCAGTTGGTGAAAAACTGTTTTTT,CASSVQAVGEKLFF
TRBJ2-3,TRBV28,TRBD2,.,TGTGCCAGCAGTCACGGACTAGCGGGAGGTGTTAAGGAGTATTTT,CASSHGLAGGVKEYF
TRBJ2-3,TRBV27,TRBD2,.,TGTGCCAGCAGTTTGACTAGCGGCACAGATACGCAGTATTTT,CASSLTSGTDTQYF
TRBJ1-2,TRBV28,.,.,TGTGCCAGCAGTCCAGGAACCCCCCCTGGCTACACCTTC,CASSPGTPPGYTF
TRBJ1-1,TRBV9,.,.,TGTGCCAGCAGCTTAAGGGGGGGGACCACTGAAGCTTTCTTT,CASSLRGGTTEAFF
TRBJ2-6,TRBV7-9,TRBD1,.,TGTGCCAGCAGCAGGACAGGGAAGTCTGGGGCCAACGTCCTGACTTTC,CASSRTGKSGANVLTF
TRBJ1-4,TRBV7-2,.,.,TGTGCCAGCAGCTATCTGGGGGGGATTAATGAAAAACTGTTTTTT,CASSYLGGINEKLFF
TRBJ1-4,TRBV4-1,.,.,TGCGCCAGCAGCCAAAGGGGAGGACTCCCCTCAGGTGGCGAAAAACTGTTTTTT,CASSQRGGLPSGGEKLFF
TRBJ2-7,TRBV18,.,.,TGTGCCAGCTCACCGAGCAGGGGTGCCGAGCAGTACTTC,CASSPSRGAEQYF
TRBJ1-3,TRBV7-8,.,.,TGTGCCAGCAGCCCACTACGGAATTTCGCTGGAAACACCATATATTTT,CASSPLRNFAGNTIYF
TRBJ2-1,TRBV5-1,TRBD2,.,TGCGCCAGCAGCCGACTAGCGGGAAACAATGAGCAGTTCTTC,CASSRLAGNNEQFF
TRBJ2-7,TRBV19,.,.,TGTGCCAGTAGCGGGATAGGTCCAGCCTACGAGCAGTACTTC,CASSGIGPAYEQYF
TRBJ2-7,TRBV11-2,.,.,TGTGCCAGCAGCTTATACGGACTCGCGAGTTTGGGGGAGCAGTACTTC,CASSLYGLASLGEQYF
TRBJ2-1,TRBV9,.,few,TGTGCCAGCAGCGCCGCTGGGCCCTTGCGGGCAAGCTCCTACAATGAGCAGTTCTTC,CASSAAGPLRASSYNEQFF
TRBJ1-2,TRBV6-1,TRBD1,once,TGTGCCAGCAGTGAGGGGGACAGGGTCGATGGCTACACCTTC,CASSEGDRVDGYTF
TRBJ1-2,TRBV6-1,.,.,TGTGCCAGCAGTGAAATGTGGGCGGCGGGGAACTATGGCTACACCTTC,CASSEMWAAGNYGYTF
TRBJ2-1,TRBV5-3,.,.,TGTGCCAGAAGCTTGAGACGGGATGAGCAGTTCTTC,CARSLRRDEQFF
TRBJ2-3,TRBV10-1,.,.,TGCGCCAGCGCGGGCAATTACGCGGGTAGGGCAGATACGCAGTATTTT,CASAGNYAGRADTQYF
TRBJ1-5,TRBV18,.,.,TGTGCCAGCTCGCTAGAATATAGCAATCAGCCCCAGCATTTT,CASSLEYSNQPQHF
TRBJ2-3,TRBV5-1,TRBD2,.,TGCGCCAGCAGCTCAACTCTAGCGGGAGGGCCTTCCACGCAGTATTTT,CASSSTLAGGPSTQYF
TRBJ2-2,TRBV28,TRBD1,.,TGTGCCAGCAGTTCGGGACAGGGGGTCACCGGGGAGCTGTTTTTT,CASSSGQGVTGELFF